This T cell receptor (beta chain) comes out of a study of regulatory T cells in long-lasting Graves disease. Study-wide results and caveats: Persistent disease was characterized by preferential usage of TRBV28, TRBJ1-2 and TRBJ2-5.

With 5 bases clipped from V and 6 bases from J, the junction kept 17 bases outside the gene matches. The CDR3 is made up of 17 amino acids. Germline loops: CDR1 SEHNR, CDR2 FQNEAQ (reference sequence). This clonotype was counted many times. Its target is not known. The time point is: newly diagnosed GD, antithyroid drugs for less than 3 months. The TCR library was made from RNA extracted from PBMCs. Patients came from an endocrinology department in Xi'an, China. Both iRepertoire HTBI primers and Arm-PCR of CDR3 regions were used to build the TCR beta libraries. TCRdb re-called the multiplex PCR reads through MiXCR, storing one row per CDR3 protein. This table has a few hundred thousand distinct CDR3 sequences, about 10% appearing once. The sample also formed part of further work on T cells in Graves' hyperthyroidism and ophthalmopathy.

The sequence came from a young woman with Graves disease. The chain joins TRBV7-9 to TRBJ2-3; 7 nucleotides match TRBD2. Sequencing was performed on peripheral blood mononuclear cells (PBMCs), taken at new diagnosis, from a patient treated with antithyroid drugs. CDR3 residues: CASSLSPRDYQVDTQYF. The CDR3 DNA is TGTGCCAGCAGCCTCTCCCCTCGGGACTACCAAGTGGATACGCAGTATTTT.